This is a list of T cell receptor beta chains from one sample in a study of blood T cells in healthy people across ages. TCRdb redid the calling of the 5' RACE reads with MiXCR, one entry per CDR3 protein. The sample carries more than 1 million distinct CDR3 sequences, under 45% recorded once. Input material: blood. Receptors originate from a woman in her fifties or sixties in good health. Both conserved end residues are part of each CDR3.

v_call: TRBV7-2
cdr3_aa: CASSRRGQGTEAFF

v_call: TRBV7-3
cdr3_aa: CASSPGQNRDGYTF

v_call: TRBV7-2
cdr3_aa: CASSLEAGRHGYTF

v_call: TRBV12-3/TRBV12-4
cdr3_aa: CASSSSEGPNEQFF

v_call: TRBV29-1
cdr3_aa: CGVVAWEEQFF

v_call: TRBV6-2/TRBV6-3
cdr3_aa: CASSYDAVKVEQYF

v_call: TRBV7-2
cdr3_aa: CASRGARYEQYF

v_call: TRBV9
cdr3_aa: CASSVDGRGTGELFF

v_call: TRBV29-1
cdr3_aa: CSVGSRGGPQEQYF

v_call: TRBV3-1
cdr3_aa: CASSQGEGGSYEQYF

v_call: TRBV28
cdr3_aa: CASSLDRSNTGELFF

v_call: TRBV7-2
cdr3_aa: CASSPGFGQPQHF

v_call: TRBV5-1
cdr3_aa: CASSSTPRDTQYF

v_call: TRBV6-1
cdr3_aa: CASSVRLGNEQFF

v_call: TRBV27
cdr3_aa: CASGLQGSGTDTQYF

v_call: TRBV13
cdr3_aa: CASSQTGWGASGSWPSYEQYF

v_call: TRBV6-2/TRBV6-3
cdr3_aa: CASRRSGSSGNNEQFF

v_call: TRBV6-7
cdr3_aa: CASTYSGSSQPQHF

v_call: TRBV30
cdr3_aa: CAWSVGDRGWYEQYF

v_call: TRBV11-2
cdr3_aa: CASSLTGTLLAGGPIEQYF

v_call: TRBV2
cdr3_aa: CASTPTTGGYYGYTF

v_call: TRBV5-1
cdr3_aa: CASSTGLAGYNEQFF

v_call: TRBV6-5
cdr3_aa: CASRPPGIQETQYF

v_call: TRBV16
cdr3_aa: CASSPTGIGFSHEQYF

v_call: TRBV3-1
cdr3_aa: CASSQVGLAGTYEQYF

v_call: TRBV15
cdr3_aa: CATSRGRLAREQFF

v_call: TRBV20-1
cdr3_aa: CSARDGSLAGETQYF